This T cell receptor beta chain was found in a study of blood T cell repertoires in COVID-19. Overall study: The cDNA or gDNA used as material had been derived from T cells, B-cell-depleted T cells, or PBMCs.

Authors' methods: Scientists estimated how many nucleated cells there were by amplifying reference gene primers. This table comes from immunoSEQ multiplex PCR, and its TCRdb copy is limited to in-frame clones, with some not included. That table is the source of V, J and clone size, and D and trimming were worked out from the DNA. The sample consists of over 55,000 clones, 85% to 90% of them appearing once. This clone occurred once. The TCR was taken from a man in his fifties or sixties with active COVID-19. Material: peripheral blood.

CDR3 in DNA: TGTGCCAGCAGTTTTAGGACAGGGAATTCACCCCTCCACTTT. This sequence encodes CASSFRTGNSPLHF. V and J are TRBV27 and TRBJ1-6; 8 positions match TRBD1. J was trimmed by 7 bases and V by 3 bases; bases with no gene match: 2. Germline values: CDR1 MNHEY, CDR2 SMNVEV (reference sequence). There are 14 residues in the CDR3.